The TCR beta chain described here comes from a study of OX40 agonist ivuxolimab in advanced cancers. Blood was sampled at baseline, cycle 4 day 1, and cycle 7 day 1. Germline V gene data show CDR1 as MDHEN and CDR2 as SYDVKM. The V gene end was trimmed by 7 bases and the J gene end by 5 bases; junction bases not matched to a gene: 10. The CDR3 consists of 16 residues. Sequencing used immunoSEQ multiplex PCR; TCRdb keeps in-frame clones, though not all of them. The repertoire holds about 61,000 clones, with roughly nine tenths as singletons. The chain has TRBV28 and TRBJ2-3, with 12 nucleotides matching TRBD2. The sample was CD4+ or CD8+ T cells sorted from blood, taken in a trial of the OX40 agonist ivuxolimab. The sequence was obtained from an adult with an advanced solid tumor such as melanoma, head and neck, liver or kidney cancer. Written as DNA, the CDR3 is TGTGCCAGCACCGATTCTAGCGGGGGGGACAGAGATACGCAGTATTTT. This sequence encodes CASTDSSGGDRDTQYF.